This record covers a single T cell receptor (beta chain). Its specificity is unknown. This sample stems from a study of somatic mutations in cytotoxic T cells in rheumatoid arthritis. Study-wide points: Nothing was done to adjust for multiple comparisons when TRBV07 showed up slightly less in rheumatoid arthritis patients.

CDR1 is MGHRA and CDR2 is YSYEKL in the germline V gene. This CDR3 is built from 14 residues. The V segment lost 0 bases and the J segment 8 bases; nucleotides outside the gene matches: 4. Generated by immunoSEQ multiplex PCR, the TCRdb table keeps only in-frame clones and is missing some. The sample carries 16,000 or so clones, about 83% recorded once. The TCR was taken from an adult with rheumatoid arthritis. The material sequenced was CD8+ T cells sorted from blood. The V call is TRBV4-1, the J call TRBJ2-1; 7 bases fit TRBD1. The CDR3 DNA sequence: TGCGCCAGCAGCCAAGAAGCAGGGGGATATGAGCAGTTCTTC. Protein product: CASSQEAGGYEQFF.